The 5 T cell receptor beta chains reported below all come from one sample, sequenced in a study of blood T cell repertoires in COVID-19. The method was immunoSEQ multiplex PCR; TCRdb's version includes in-frame clones alone and lacks a portion of them. Found here are about 400,000 clones, approximately 85% of them singletons; the top ten hold 2% to 2.5%. The sample taken for sequencing was PBMCs or T cells enriched from blood (not recorded which). The receptors derive from a woman aged 40 to 50 with acute COVID-19.

The chain is built from TRBV7-9 and TRBJ1-2, with 7 bases identical to TRBD1. Unmatched junction bases numbered 13, after V lost 5 bases and J lost 7 bases. From germline, CDR1 is SEHNR and CDR2 FQNEAQ (reference sequence). The CDR3 sequence is 15 residues long. The CDR3 DNA is TGTGCCAGCAGCCCTCGACAGGGTGATTCGGCTGGCTACACCTTC. Its protein is CASSPRQGDSAGYTF.

This clone has just a few counts. The chain couples TRBV7-8 to TRBJ1-6; D is perhaps TRBD1 (5 bases). The CDR3 totals 17 residues. Germline V lookup: CDR1 SGHVS, CDR2 FQNEAQ. Deletions cut 2 bases from V and 0 bases from J, with 11 bases between. Here the CDR3 reads CASSLYQGSSYNSPLHF. In DNA form, the CDR3 reads TGTGCCAGCAGCTTATATCAGGGTAGCTCCTATAATTCACCCCTCCACTTT.

The chain employs TRBV5-1 and TRBJ1-5; D is ambiguous. V lost 2 bases and J 1 base, leaving 13 bases between the germline ends. CDR1 and CDR2 from the germline V gene are SGHRS and YFSETQ. The CDR3 runs to 16 residues. The chain's CDR3 is CASSLVRRRSNQPQHF. The CDR3 DNA is TGCGCCAGCAGCTTAGTCCGTCGGCGGAGCAATCAGCCCCAGCATTTT.

The CDR3 loop reads CASSPTGQNYGYTF. The DNA for the CDR3 is TGTGCCAGCAGCCCTACCGGACAGAACTATGGCTACACCTTC. The chain is built from TRBV5-6 and TRBJ1-2; D is perhaps TRBD1 (6 bases). The V end was cut by 4 bases, the J end by 2 bases, with 12 bases between. CDR3 size: 14 residues. Germline loops: CDR1 SGHDT, CDR2 YYEEEE.

The chain joins TRBV6-1 to TRBJ2-5, with D possibly being TRBD2 (7 bases). Germline V gene sequence: CDR1 MNHNS, CDR2 SASEGT. Trimming removed 1 base at V and 9 bases at J, with 18 bases between. This CDR3 has 15 residues. The CDR3 nucleotides are TGTGCCAGCAGTGAAGACGGGGGGCCTTCCAGGGCCCAGTACTTC. Residues: CASSEDGGPSRAQYF.